What follows describes a single TCR beta chain. Its antigen is still unknown. The data belong to a study of persistence of HIV-infected CD4 T cells. Study-level results: Degenerate expanded CDR3beta sequences were enriched among CMV- and Gag-responding cells. Compared with CD3/CD28-stimulated cells, CMV- and Gag-responding cells showed lower TCRbeta richness.

The libraries were made with immunoSEQ version 4 in survey mode. Here immunoSEQ multiplex PCR was the method, and the copy in TCRdb shows in-frame clones only, minus some. The sample contains fewer than 45,000 clones, about 88% of which appear only once. Anti-CD3/anti-CD28 beads served as a nonspecific positive control stimulus. Responding CD4+ T cells were sorted by upregulation of both CD40 ligand and CD69. Donors had CD4+ T cell counts above 400 cells/uL and were CMV-seropositive. CD8-depleted PBMCs were stimulated 18 hours with anti-CD28/CD49d costimulation, CD40-blocking antibody and enfuvirtide. V dropped 2 bases and J dropped 7 bases, with 22 bases sitting between them. CDR3 size: 17 residues. CDR1 and CDR2 from the germline V gene are SGHRS and YFSETQ.

The chain combines TRBV5-1 with TRBJ1-5, with D possibly TRBD1 on 6 matching bases. Sample: CD4+ T cells sorted from PBMCs after 18-hour stimulation, taken from a patient who received antiretroviral therapy. The origin of this receptor is an adult woman with HIV who was CMV-seropositive. The CDR3: CASSFSQGIGARQPQHF. Written as DNA, the CDR3 is TGCGCCAGCAGCTTCAGCCAGGGGATAGGTGCCAGGCAGCCCCAGCATTTT.